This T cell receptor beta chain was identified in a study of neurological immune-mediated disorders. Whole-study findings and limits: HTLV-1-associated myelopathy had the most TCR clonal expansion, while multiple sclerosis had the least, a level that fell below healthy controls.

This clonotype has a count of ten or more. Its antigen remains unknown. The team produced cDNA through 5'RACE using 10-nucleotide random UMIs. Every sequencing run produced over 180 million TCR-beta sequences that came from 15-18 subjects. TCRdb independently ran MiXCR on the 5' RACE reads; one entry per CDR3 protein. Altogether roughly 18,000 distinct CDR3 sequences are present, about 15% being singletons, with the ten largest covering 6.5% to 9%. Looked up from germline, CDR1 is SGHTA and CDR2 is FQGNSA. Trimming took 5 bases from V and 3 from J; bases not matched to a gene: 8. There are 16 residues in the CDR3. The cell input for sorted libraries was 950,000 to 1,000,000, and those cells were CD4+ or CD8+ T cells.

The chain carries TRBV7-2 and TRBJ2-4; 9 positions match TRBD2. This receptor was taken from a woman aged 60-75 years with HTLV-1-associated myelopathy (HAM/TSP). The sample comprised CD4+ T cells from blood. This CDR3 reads CASSPEVAGVKNIQYF. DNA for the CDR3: TGTGCCAGCAGCCCTGAAGTAGCGGGGGTCAAAAACATTCAGTACTTC. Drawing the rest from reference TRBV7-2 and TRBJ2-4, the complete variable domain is GAGVSQSPSNKVTEKGKDVELRCDPISGHTALYWYRQSLGQGLEFLIYFQGNSAPDKSGLPSDRFSAERTGGSVSTLTIQRTQQEDSAVYLCASSPEVAGVKNIQYFGAGTRLSVL.